The present TCR beta chain was sequenced within a study of monozygotic twins with cystic fibrosis. Clones were sequenced by immunoSEQ multiplex PCR, and TCRdb holds only the in-frame ones, with some missing. The sample has over 9,500 clones; roughly 95% are singletons. Deletions cut 6 bases from V and 2 bases from J, with 14 bases between. This CDR3 has 14 amino acids. The germline V gene encodes CDR1 GTSNPN and CDR2 SVGIG (reference sequence). The receptor's source is a boy between 5 and 17 years old with cystic fibrosis. The specimen was blood. The J gene is TRBJ2-4, the V gene TRBV30; maybe TRBD1 (5 bases). As DNA, the CDR3 is TGTGCCTGTTTACCCAGGGCTACCAAAAACATTCAGTACTTC. This sequence encodes CACLPRATKNIQYF.